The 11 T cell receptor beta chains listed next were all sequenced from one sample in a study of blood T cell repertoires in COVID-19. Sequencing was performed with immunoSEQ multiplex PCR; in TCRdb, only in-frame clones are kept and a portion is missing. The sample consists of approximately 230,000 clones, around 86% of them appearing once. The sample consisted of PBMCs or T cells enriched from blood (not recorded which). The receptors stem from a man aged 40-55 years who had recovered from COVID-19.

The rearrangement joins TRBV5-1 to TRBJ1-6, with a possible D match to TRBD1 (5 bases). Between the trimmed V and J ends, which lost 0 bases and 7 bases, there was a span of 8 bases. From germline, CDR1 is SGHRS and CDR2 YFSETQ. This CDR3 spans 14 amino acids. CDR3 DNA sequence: TGCGCCAGCAGCTTGGAAGGGGCGAATTCACCCCTCCACTTT. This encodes CASSLEGANSPLHF.

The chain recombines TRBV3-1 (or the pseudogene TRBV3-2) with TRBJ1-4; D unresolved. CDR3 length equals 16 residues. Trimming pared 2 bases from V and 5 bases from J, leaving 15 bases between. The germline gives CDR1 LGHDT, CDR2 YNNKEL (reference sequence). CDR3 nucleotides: TGTGCCAGCAGCCAATTTCCCGCAGGATTAAATGAAAAACTGTTTTTT. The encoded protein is CASSQFPAGLNEKLFF.

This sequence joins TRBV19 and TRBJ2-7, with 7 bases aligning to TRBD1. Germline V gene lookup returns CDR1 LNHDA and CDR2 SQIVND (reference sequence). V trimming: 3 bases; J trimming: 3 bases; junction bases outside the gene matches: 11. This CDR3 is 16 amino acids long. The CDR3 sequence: CASSISTGTLGYEQYF. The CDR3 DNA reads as TGTGCCAGTAGTATTTCGACAGGGACACTGGGCTACGAGCAGTACTTC.

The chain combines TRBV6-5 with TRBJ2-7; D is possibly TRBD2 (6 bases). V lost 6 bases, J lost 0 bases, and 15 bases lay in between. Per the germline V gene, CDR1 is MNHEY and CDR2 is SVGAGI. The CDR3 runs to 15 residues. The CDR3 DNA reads TGTGCCAGCAGGACACCGCGGGAAGGCTCCTACGAGCAGTACTTC. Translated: CASRTPREGSYEQYF.

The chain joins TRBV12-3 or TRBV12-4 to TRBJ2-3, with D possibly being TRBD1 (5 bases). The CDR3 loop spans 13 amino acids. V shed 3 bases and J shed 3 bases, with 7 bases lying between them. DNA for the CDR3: TGTGCCAGCAGTTTTCAGGGAACAGATACGCAGTATTTT. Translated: CASSFQGTDTQYF.

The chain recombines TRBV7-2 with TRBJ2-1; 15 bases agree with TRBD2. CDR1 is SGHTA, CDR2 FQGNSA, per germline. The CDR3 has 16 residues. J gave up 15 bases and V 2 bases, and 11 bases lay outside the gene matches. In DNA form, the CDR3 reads TGTGCCAGCAGCTTATTAGGGAGGACTAGCGGGGGGGTTACGTTCTTC. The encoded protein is CASSLLGRTSGGVTFF. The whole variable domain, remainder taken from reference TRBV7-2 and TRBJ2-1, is GAGVSQSPSNKVTEKGKDVELRCDPISGHTALYWYRQSLGQGLEFLIYFQGNSAPDKSGLPSDRFSAERTGGSVSTLTIQRTQQEDSAVYLCASSLLGRTSGGVTFFGPGTRLTVL.

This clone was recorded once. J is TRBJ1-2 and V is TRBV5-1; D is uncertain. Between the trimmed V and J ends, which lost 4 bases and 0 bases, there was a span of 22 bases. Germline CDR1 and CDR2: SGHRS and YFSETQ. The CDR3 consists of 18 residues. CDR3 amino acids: CASSLSSPLPGANYGYTF. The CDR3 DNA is TGCGCCAGCAGCCTGTCGAGTCCCCTTCCGGGTGCTAACTATGGCTACACCTTC. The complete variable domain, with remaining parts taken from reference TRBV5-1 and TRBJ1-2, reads KAGVTQTPRYLIKTRGQQVTLSCSPISGHRSVSWYQQTPGQGLQFLFEYFSETQRNKGNFPGRFSGRQFSNSRSEMNVSTLELGDSALYLCASSLSSPLPGANYGYTFGSGTRLTVV.

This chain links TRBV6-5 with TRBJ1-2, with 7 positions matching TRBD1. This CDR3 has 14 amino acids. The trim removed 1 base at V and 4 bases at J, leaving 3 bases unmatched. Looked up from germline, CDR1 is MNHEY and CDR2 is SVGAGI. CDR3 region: CASSYLDRSYGYTF. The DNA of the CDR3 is TGTGCCAGCAGTTACTTGGACAGGAGCTATGGCTACACCTTC.

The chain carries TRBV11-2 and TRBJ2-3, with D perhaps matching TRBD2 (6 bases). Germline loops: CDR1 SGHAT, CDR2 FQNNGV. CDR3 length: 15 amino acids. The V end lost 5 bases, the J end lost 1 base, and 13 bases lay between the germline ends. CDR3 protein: CASSPSPGGTDTQYF. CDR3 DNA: TGTGCCAGCAGCCCAAGCCCGGGAGGCACAGATACGCAGTATTTT.

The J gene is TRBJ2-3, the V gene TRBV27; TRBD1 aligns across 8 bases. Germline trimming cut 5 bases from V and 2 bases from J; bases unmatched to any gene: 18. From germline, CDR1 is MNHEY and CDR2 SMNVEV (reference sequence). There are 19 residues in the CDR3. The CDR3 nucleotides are TGTGCCAGCAGTCCGACGGGACAGGTCATAGGGGGTTTCACAGATACGCAGTATTTT. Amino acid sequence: CASSPTGQVIGGFTDTQYF.

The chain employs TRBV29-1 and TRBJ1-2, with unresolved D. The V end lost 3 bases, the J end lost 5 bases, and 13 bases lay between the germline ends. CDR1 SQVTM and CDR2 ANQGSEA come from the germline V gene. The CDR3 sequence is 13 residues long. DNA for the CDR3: TGCAGCGTTGATTCGATCAGCGGGTATGGCTACACCTTC. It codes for CSVDSISGYGYTF.